This T cell receptor (beta chain) came from a study of blood T cells in healthy people across ages. Study findings and constraints: Both higher diversity and more naive CD4+ cells marked long-lived donors when set against aged donors. The lack of PBMC sorting stopped any conclusive naive versus antigen-experienced comparison.

Germline CDR1 KGHDR, CDR2 SFDVKD. Trimming pared 9 bases from V and 0 bases from J, leaving 12 bases between. The CDR3 is made up of 14 amino acids. This clonotype was detected only a few times. Its specificity is not known. The use of a sample-barcoded 5' primer and a J-beta primer mix characterized a second PCR of 7 to 11 cycles. Every individual sample yielded 2.5 million or more paired-end reads (each containing CDR3). TCRdb ran MiXCR on the 5' RACE reads and lists one entry per CDR3 protein. Of 600,000 to 850,000 distinct CDR3 sequences in the sample, approximately 43% were seen once. Drawing of peripheral blood yielded about 10 milliliters from each donor.

The chain combines TRBV24-1 with TRBJ2-3; D not certain. The sequence derives from a woman aged 55-69 years in good health. Source material: blood. The CDR3: CATRGRGSTDTQYF. The CDR3 DNA follows: TGTGCCACCCGAGGAAGAGGCAGCACAGATACGCAGTATTTT.